This is a list of T cell receptor beta chains from one sample in a study of T cell repertoires in cytomegalovirus infection. MiXCR, run by TCRdb on the reads, gives a single entry per CDR3 protein. The sample lists approximately 500,000 distinct CDR3 sequences; about 30% were seen once. Sequenced input: PBMCs. Every receptor here comes from a human donor in good health (CMV status not recorded). Some clones in this sample may be carry-over from other donors' samples. The CDR3 runs from the conserved cysteine through the conserved F or W. D genes are given only for firm matches. Only some rows state a clone size, as once, few, many or a class for expanded clones.

j_call: TRBJ2-1; cdr3_length: 14; clone_size: few; d_call: -; v_call: TRBV6-4; cdr3_nt: TGTGCCAGCAGTGACTCCCGGGAGATGAATGAGCAGTTCTTC; cdr3_aa: CASSDSREMNEQFF
j_call: TRBJ2-1; cdr3_length: 14; clone_size: -; d_call: -; v_call: TRBV5-6; cdr3_nt: TGTGCCAGCAGCTTGCCAGCGGGCTACAATGAGCAGTTCTTC; cdr3_aa: CASSLPAGYNEQFF
j_call: TRBJ2-7; cdr3_length: 14; clone_size: -; d_call: -; v_call: TRBV18; cdr3_nt: TGTGCCAGCTCACCGCGTAGCGGACCCTACGAGCAGTACTTC; cdr3_aa: CASSPRSGPYEQYF
j_call: TRBJ2-2; cdr3_length: 16; clone_size: few; d_call: TRBD2; v_call: TRBV12-3/TRBV12-4; cdr3_nt: TGTGCCAGCAGCGGACTAGCGGGAGGGTACACCGGGGAGCTGTTTTTT; cdr3_aa: CASSGLAGGYTGELFF
j_call: TRBJ2-1; cdr3_length: 15; clone_size: few; d_call: TRBD2; v_call: TRBV20-1; cdr3_nt: TGCAGTGCCACTCCACTAGCGGGAGACCACAATGAGCAGTTCTTC; cdr3_aa: CSATPLAGDHNEQFF
j_call: TRBJ1-6; cdr3_length: 13; clone_size: many; d_call: -; v_call: TRBV7-2; cdr3_nt: TGTGCCAGCAGCTCAAGGCGAAATTCACCCCTCCACTTT; cdr3_aa: CASSSRRNSPLHF
j_call: TRBJ1-4; cdr3_length: 14; clone_size: few; d_call: -; v_call: TRBV11-2; cdr3_nt: TGTGCCAGCAGCTTCGGTCGTCAGAATGAAAAACTGTTTTTT; cdr3_aa: CASSFGRQNEKLFF
j_call: TRBJ2-1; cdr3_length: 18; clone_size: few; d_call: -; v_call: TRBV7-2; cdr3_nt: TGTGCCAGCAGCTTCTCAGGAGGCCTAGCTTCCTCCTACAATGAGCAGTTCTTC; cdr3_aa: CASSFSGGLASSYNEQFF
j_call: TRBJ2-7; cdr3_length: 13; clone_size: -; d_call: TRBD1; v_call: TRBV18; cdr3_nt: TGTGCCAGCTCACCCCCGGGACAGTACGAGCAGTACTTC; cdr3_aa: CASSPPGQYEQYF
j_call: TRBJ2-1; cdr3_length: 15; clone_size: -; d_call: -; v_call: TRBV7-2; cdr3_nt: TGTGCCAGCAGCCCGGACATCCTCTCCTACAATGAGCAGTTCTTC; cdr3_aa: CASSPDILSYNEQFF
j_call: TRBJ2-2; cdr3_length: 14; clone_size: -; d_call: -; v_call: TRBV5-6; cdr3_nt: TGTGCCAGCAGCTTTCCCGCCCTAACCGGGGAGCTGTTTTTT; cdr3_aa: CASSFPALTGELFF
j_call: TRBJ2-3; cdr3_length: 14; clone_size: -; d_call: -; v_call: TRBV5-5; cdr3_nt: TGTGCCAGCAGCCTTTCTCTGGGAAGGGATACGCAGTATTTT; cdr3_aa: CASSLSLGRDTQYF
j_call: TRBJ1-2; cdr3_length: 15; clone_size: -; d_call: -; v_call: TRBV12-3/TRBV12-4; cdr3_nt: TGTGCCAGCAGTTTGGCCTCAACAGGGTACTATGGCTACACCTTC; cdr3_aa: CASSLASTGYYGYTF
j_call: TRBJ2-2; cdr3_length: 18; clone_size: many; d_call: -; v_call: TRBV5-1; cdr3_nt: TGCGCCAGCAGCTTGGACCCCGGGACACTTACGAACACCGGGGAGCTGTTTTTT; cdr3_aa: CASSLDPGTLTNTGELFF
j_call: TRBJ1-3; cdr3_length: 15; clone_size: -; d_call: -; v_call: TRBV12-3/TRBV12-4; cdr3_nt: TGTGCCAGCAGTCCCGGGACGCGGAGAGAAGGCACCATATATTTT; cdr3_aa: CASSPGTRREGTIYF
j_call: TRBJ2-1; cdr3_length: 17; clone_size: many; d_call: TRBD2; v_call: TRBV7-2; cdr3_nt: TGTGCCAGCAGCACTTCGGGACTAGCGGGCCGTTACAATGAGCAGTTCTTC; cdr3_aa: CASSTSGLAGRYNEQFF
j_call: TRBJ2-1; cdr3_length: 13; clone_size: few; d_call: -; v_call: TRBV6-2/TRBV6-3; cdr3_nt: TGTGCCAGCAGTTATAAGCCCCGAAATGAGCAGTTCTTC; cdr3_aa: CASSYKPRNEQFF
j_call: TRBJ2-3; cdr3_length: 19; clone_size: many; d_call: TRBD2; v_call: TRBV7-8; cdr3_nt: TGTGCCAGCAGTAGCCGGGACTCGGGACTAGCGGGAGTGGCAGATACGCAGTATTTT; cdr3_aa: CASSSRDSGLAGVADTQYF
j_call: TRBJ2-1; cdr3_length: 14; clone_size: -; d_call: -; v_call: TRBV5-1; cdr3_nt: TGCGCCAGCAGCTTGCCCACCGCGAACAATGAGCAGTTCTTC; cdr3_aa: CASSLPTANNEQFF
j_call: TRBJ2-3; cdr3_length: 16; clone_size: -; d_call: TRBD2; v_call: TRBV7-3; cdr3_nt: TGTGCCAGCAGTATGGGACTAGCGGGGATCACAGATACGCAGTATTTT; cdr3_aa: CASSMGLAGITDTQYF
j_call: TRBJ2-3; cdr3_length: 15; clone_size: few; d_call: -; v_call: TRBV10-3; cdr3_nt: TGTGCCATCAGTGAGTCAAGGCAGAGCACAGATACGCAGTATTTT; cdr3_aa: CAISESRQSTDTQYF
j_call: TRBJ2-5; cdr3_length: 13; clone_size: few; d_call: TRBD1; v_call: TRBV7-2; cdr3_nt: TGTGCCAGCAGCTATCGACAGGGGGTAAACCAGTACTTC; cdr3_aa: CASSYRQGVNQYF
j_call: TRBJ1-2; cdr3_length: 15; clone_size: few; d_call: TRBD1; v_call: TRBV4-1; cdr3_nt: TGCGCCAGCAGCCCGAATACACAGGGGGCGTTTGGCTACACCTTC; cdr3_aa: CASSPNTQGAFGYTF
j_call: TRBJ2-1; cdr3_length: 13; clone_size: -; d_call: -; v_call: TRBV27; cdr3_nt: TGTGCCAGCAGCACAGGGCCCATCAATGAGCAGTTCTTC; cdr3_aa: CASSTGPINEQFF
j_call: TRBJ2-6; cdr3_length: 16; clone_size: -; d_call: -; v_call: TRBV6-5; cdr3_nt: TGTGCCAGCAGTTACTGGAGGGGATCTGGGGCCAACGTCCTGACTTTC; cdr3_aa: CASSYWRGSGANVLTF
j_call: TRBJ2-1; cdr3_length: 19; clone_size: -; d_call: TRBD2; v_call: TRBV6-5; cdr3_nt: TGTGCCAGCAGTTACTCGCCCCCGGGACTAGCGGGATTCTACAATGAGCAGTTCTTC; cdr3_aa: CASSYSPPGLAGFYNEQFF
j_call: TRBJ2-6; cdr3_length: 17; clone_size: -; d_call: TRBD2; v_call: TRBV7-9; cdr3_nt: TGTGCCAGCAGCCTAGCGGGCTCAGGGACTGGGGCCAACGTCCTGACTTTC; cdr3_aa: CASSLAGSGTGANVLTF
j_call: TRBJ1-5; cdr3_length: 16; clone_size: -; d_call: -; v_call: TRBV7-9; cdr3_nt: TGTGCCAGCAGCTCGTTTTTAGACGGACGCAATCAGCCCCAGCATTTT; cdr3_aa: CASSSFLDGRNQPQHF
j_call: TRBJ2-1; cdr3_length: 17; clone_size: few; d_call: TRBD2; v_call: TRBV19; cdr3_nt: TGTGCCAGTAGGTTCTTCTTTGCGGGAGGGCCATCGGGTGAGCAGTTCTTC; cdr3_aa: CASRFFFAGGPSGEQFF
j_call: TRBJ1-5; cdr3_length: 16; clone_size: many; d_call: TRBD1; v_call: TRBV28; cdr3_nt: TGTGCCAGCAGTTTATGGGTTGGACAGGGCAATCAGCCCCAGCATTTT; cdr3_aa: CASSLWVGQGNQPQHF
j_call: TRBJ1-1; cdr3_length: 15; clone_size: few; d_call: -; v_call: TRBV6-5; cdr3_nt: TGTGCCAGCAGTTACTCGATCGGGGCCGGAACTGAAGCTTTCTTT; cdr3_aa: CASSYSIGAGTEAFF
j_call: TRBJ2-1; cdr3_length: 16; clone_size: -; d_call: -; v_call: TRBV7-9; cdr3_nt: TGTGCCAGCAGCTCCCTCCCGGGGGAGTTCTACAATGAGCAGTTCTTC; cdr3_aa: CASSSLPGEFYNEQFF
j_call: TRBJ1-1; cdr3_length: 11; clone_size: few; d_call: -; v_call: TRBV25-1; cdr3_nt: TGTGCCAGCAGTGAGGGACTTGAAGCTTTCTTT; cdr3_aa: CASSEGLEAFF
j_call: TRBJ1-1; cdr3_length: 13; clone_size: few; d_call: -; v_call: TRBV5-1; cdr3_nt: TGCGCCAGCAGCACCGGGACAAGGTATGAAGCTTTCTTT; cdr3_aa: CASSTGTRYEAFF
j_call: TRBJ1-1; cdr3_length: 14; clone_size: -; d_call: -; v_call: TRBV7-3; cdr3_nt: TGTGCCAGCAGCTCCGGGGGGGTGAACACTGAAGCTTTCTTT; cdr3_aa: CASSSGGVNTEAFF
j_call: TRBJ1-1; cdr3_length: 14; clone_size: -; d_call: -; v_call: TRBV12-3/TRBV12-4; cdr3_nt: TGTGCCAGCAGTTTAGTCGGATCGAACACTGAAGCTTTCTTT; cdr3_aa: CASSLVGSNTEAFF
j_call: TRBJ2-7; cdr3_length: 13; clone_size: few; d_call: TRBD2; v_call: TRBV5-4; cdr3_nt: TGTGCCAGCCCAGGACTAGAGGGATCCGAGCAGTACTTC; cdr3_aa: CASPGLEGSEQYF
j_call: TRBJ2-7; cdr3_length: 15; clone_size: -; d_call: -; v_call: TRBV3-1; cdr3_nt: TGTGCCAGCAGCCAATCCCCCGGGGCGATCTACGAGCAGTACTTC; cdr3_aa: CASSQSPGAIYEQYF
j_call: TRBJ2-1; cdr3_length: 13; clone_size: -; d_call: -; v_call: TRBV7-3; cdr3_nt: TGTGCCAGCAGCTTTGCAGGATCCAATGAGCAGTTCTTC; cdr3_aa: CASSFAGSNEQFF
j_call: TRBJ2-7; cdr3_length: 15; clone_size: -; d_call: -; v_call: TRBV5-4; cdr3_nt: TGTGCCAGCAGCCGAGACGGGAACCGGGACCACGAGCAGTACTTC; cdr3_aa: CASSRDGNRDHEQYF
j_call: TRBJ1-2; cdr3_length: 15; clone_size: -; d_call: -; v_call: TRBV7-2; cdr3_nt: TGTGCCAGCAGCTTAGCTGTAGGGGGGATCTATGGCTACACCTTC; cdr3_aa: CASSLAVGGIYGYTF
j_call: TRBJ2-5; cdr3_length: 14; clone_size: -; d_call: TRBD2; v_call: TRBV6-2/TRBV6-3; cdr3_nt: TGTGCCAGCAGCCGTGCTAGCGGTGAAGAGACCCAGTACTTC; cdr3_aa: CASSRASGEETQYF
j_call: TRBJ2-7; cdr3_length: 14; clone_size: few; d_call: TRBD1; v_call: TRBV18; cdr3_nt: TGTGCCAGCTCACGGTGGACAGGGGGCGACGAGCAGTACTTC; cdr3_aa: CASSRWTGGDEQYF
j_call: TRBJ2-1; cdr3_length: 14; clone_size: -; d_call: -; v_call: TRBV27; cdr3_nt: TGTGCCAGCAGTTTATGGGGGATCGACAATGAGCAGTTCTTC; cdr3_aa: CASSLWGIDNEQFF
j_call: TRBJ1-2; cdr3_length: 15; clone_size: -; d_call: TRBD1; v_call: TRBV18; cdr3_nt: TGTGCCAGCTCACCCCGAGGCCAGGGGGAGTATGGCTACACCTTC; cdr3_aa: CASSPRGQGEYGYTF
j_call: TRBJ2-3; cdr3_length: 16; clone_size: medium-sized; d_call: TRBD1; v_call: TRBV7-2; cdr3_nt: TGTGCCAGCAGCGCTCGACAGGGGGGGAGCACAGATACGCAGTATTTT; cdr3_aa: CASSARQGGSTDTQYF
j_call: TRBJ1-5; cdr3_length: 14; clone_size: -; d_call: -; v_call: TRBV7-9; cdr3_nt: TGTGCCAGCAGCTCTGGGGCGGGGATACAGCCCCAGCATTTT; cdr3_aa: CASSSGAGIQPQHF
j_call: TRBJ2-3; cdr3_length: 16; clone_size: few; d_call: -; v_call: TRBV7-9; cdr3_nt: TGTGCCAGCAGTACACTACGGGGTTTAGGTACAGATACGCAGTATTTT; cdr3_aa: CASSTLRGLGTDTQYF
j_call: TRBJ1-2; cdr3_length: 12; clone_size: -; d_call: -; v_call: TRBV29-1; cdr3_nt: TGCAGCGTTGAAAGGGTCGATCGTGACTACACCTTC; cdr3_aa: CSVERVDRDYTF
j_call: TRBJ2-7; cdr3_length: 15; clone_size: once; d_call: TRBD1; v_call: TRBV28; cdr3_nt: TGTGCCAGCAGCGGGGAAGGGACAGGGCAGTACGAGCAGTACTTC; cdr3_aa: CASSGEGTGQYEQYF
j_call: TRBJ2-4; cdr3_length: 16; clone_size: few; d_call: TRBD1; v_call: TRBV20-1; cdr3_nt: TGCAGTGCTAGACCTACAGGGGTGAGGAGCAAAAACATTCAGTACTTC; cdr3_aa: CSARPTGVRSKNIQYF
j_call: TRBJ1-2; cdr3_length: 12; clone_size: few; d_call: -; v_call: TRBV19; cdr3_nt: TGTGCCAGTCTCAGCGCTAACTATGGCTACACCTTC; cdr3_aa: CASLSANYGYTF
j_call: TRBJ2-2; cdr3_length: 13; clone_size: -; d_call: -; v_call: TRBV12-3/TRBV12-4; cdr3_nt: TGTGCCAGCAGTTTAGGACTATTCGGGGAGCTGTTTTTT; cdr3_aa: CASSLGLFGELFF
j_call: TRBJ2-3; cdr3_length: 15; clone_size: many; d_call: TRBD2; v_call: TRBV7-2; cdr3_nt: TGTGCCAGCAGCTTAGCGCCTAGCGGGCGGGATACGCAGTATTTT; cdr3_aa: CASSLAPSGRDTQYF
j_call: TRBJ2-5; cdr3_length: 15; clone_size: few; d_call: TRBD2; v_call: TRBV7-6; cdr3_nt: TGTGCCAGCAGCCCGAGACTAGCGGACCAAGAGACCCAGTACTTC; cdr3_aa: CASSPRLADQETQYF